One T cell receptor beta chain is described in this entry. The antigen remains undetermined. CDR3 size: 12 residues. Germline lookup yields CDR1 SGHAT and CDR2 FQNNGV. V dropped 3 bases and J dropped 5 bases, with 8 bases sitting between them. Generated by immunoSEQ multiplex PCR, the TCRdb table keeps only in-frame clones and is missing some. The sample includes over 80,000 clones, under 90% seen only once; the top ten take around 5.5%. The data originate from a study of OX40 agonist ivuxolimab in advanced cancers. On the study more broadly: Earlier anti-PD-1, anti-PD-L1 or anti-CTLA-4 therapy was permitted; roughly 40% had received some. Study results and limitations: CD8+ T cells (on average) carried more expanded clones than CD4+ T cells. Clonal expansion was seen in CD4+ and CD8+ blood T cells by week 6 at 0.1 to 3.0 mg/kg.

The material sequenced was CD4+ or CD8+ T cells sorted from blood, taken in a trial of the OX40 agonist ivuxolimab. V usage is TRBV11-2 and J usage is TRBJ2-7; unclear D gene. This receptor was obtained from an adult with an advanced solid tumor such as melanoma, head and neck, liver or kidney cancer. This CDR3 is CASSFLFHEQYF. In DNA, the CDR3 is TGTGCCAGCAGCTTTCTATTCCACGAGCAGTACTTC.